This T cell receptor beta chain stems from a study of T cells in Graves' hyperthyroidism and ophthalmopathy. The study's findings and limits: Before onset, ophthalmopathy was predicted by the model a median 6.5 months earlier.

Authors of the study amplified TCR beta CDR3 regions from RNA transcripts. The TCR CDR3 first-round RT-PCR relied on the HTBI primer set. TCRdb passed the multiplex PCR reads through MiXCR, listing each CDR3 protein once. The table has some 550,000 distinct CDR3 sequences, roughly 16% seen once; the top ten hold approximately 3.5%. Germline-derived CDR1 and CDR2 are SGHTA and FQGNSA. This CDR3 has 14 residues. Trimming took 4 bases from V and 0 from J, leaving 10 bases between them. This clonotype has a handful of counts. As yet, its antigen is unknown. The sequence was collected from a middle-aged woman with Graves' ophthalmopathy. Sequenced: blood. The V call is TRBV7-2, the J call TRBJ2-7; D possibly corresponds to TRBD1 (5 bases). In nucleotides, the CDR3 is TGTGCCAGCAGCTCCAGACAGAGCTCCTACGAGCAGTACTTC. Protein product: CASSSRQSSYEQYF. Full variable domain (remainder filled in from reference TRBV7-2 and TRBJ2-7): GAGVSQSPSNKVTEKGKDVELRCDPISGHTALYWYRQSLGQGLEFLIYFQGNSAPDKSGLPSDRFSAERTGGSVSTLTIQRTQQEDSAVYLCASSSRQSSYEQYFGPGTRLTVT.